This T cell receptor (beta chain) appears in the sequencing data of a study of response to subunit inactivated influenza vaccine. Study-level findings and limits: After each seasonal influenza vaccination, few new T cells are recruited, the authors suggested.

Of note for this clonotype: Its specificity is not known.

TCRdb re-analysed the RT-PCR reads in MiXCR, keeping a single row per CDR3 protein. The data hold about 800,000 distinct CDR3 sequences, with 21% observed a single time. This specimen consisted of PBMCs from blood, obtained around 5 days after vaccination. The TCR was taken from a man aged 50 to 59 who received an inactivated influenza vaccine.

CDR3 in DNA: TGTGCCAGCAGCCGAGACAGGGTTCGAAACAATGAGCAGTTCTTC. This gives the protein CASSRDRVRNNEQFF. This chain connects TRBV5-4 to TRBJ2-1; 7 bases agree with TRBD1. This CDR3 contains 15 residues. Germline trimming cut 4 bases from V and 5 bases from J; bases unmatched to any gene: 9. Germline CDR1 reads SGHNT; CDR2 reads YYREEE (reference sequence).